Following are 20 T cell receptor beta chains from one sample sequenced in a study of T cell responses to AZD1222 COVID-19 vaccine. The protocol was immunoSEQ multiplex PCR, while the TCRdb copy is restricted to in-frame clones and leaves out a portion. This table has roughly 200,000 clones, approximately 92% appearing once. The material sequenced was peripheral blood, taken 28 days after the second dose of the MenACWY control vaccine. All receptors derive from an adult who received the MenACWY meningococcal vaccine as a control.

The CDR3 nucleotides are TGTGCCAGCAGCCAAATTGACGGCCTAGGGTCGGGGAAACTGTTTTTT. As protein: CASSQIDGLGSGKLFF. The rearrangement links TRBV3-1 (or the pseudogene TRBV3-2) to TRBJ1-4, with unresolved D. The V end was cut by 2 bases, the J end by 11 bases, with 21 bases between. The CDR3 has 16 residues. Germline V CDR1 and CDR2: LGHDT, YNNKEL (reference sequence).

The J gene is TRBJ2-7, the V gene TRBV5-1; the D gene is possibly TRBD1 (5 bases). The germline gives CDR1 SGHRS, CDR2 YFSETQ. The CDR3 is 13 amino acids. Deletions cut 1 base from V and 7 bases from J, with 12 bases between. As DNA, the CDR3 is TGCGCCAGCAGCTTGCAGGGTGGAGAAGAGCAGTACTTC. This sequence encodes CASSLQGGEEQYF.

CDR3 region: CASSEGPQRSNEKLFF. CDR3 nucleotide sequence: TGTGCCAGCAGTGAGGGCCCCCAAAGGAGTAATGAAAAACTGTTTTTT. The V call is TRBV2, the J call TRBJ1-4; D is undetermined. From germline, CDR1 is SNHLY and CDR2 FYNNEI. The CDR3 covers 16 residues. Trimming removed 3 bases from V and 4 bases from J, with 15 bases in between. Filled out from reference TRBV2 and TRBJ1-4, the complete variable domain reads EPEVTQTPSHQVTQMGQEVILRCVPISNHLYFYWYRQILGQKVEFLVSFYNNEISEKSEIFDDQFSVERPDGSNFTLKIRSTKLEDSAMYFCASSEGPQRSNEKLFFGSGTQLSVL.

The V call is TRBV6-5, the J call TRBJ2-7; 10 bases agree with TRBD2. The V gene end was trimmed by 5 bases and the J gene end by 2 bases; junction bases not matched to a gene: 6. Per the germline V gene, CDR1 is MNHEY and CDR2 is SVGAGI. The CDR3 has 15 residues. CDR3 sequence reads: CASSNPAGGTYEQYF. The CDR3, as DNA: TGTGCCAGCAGTAACCCAGCGGGGGGGACCTACGAGCAGTACTTC.

The chain uses TRBV20-1 and TRBJ1-4; no reliable D call. The CDR3 consists of 15 residues. Germline V CDR1 and CDR2: DFQATT, SNEGSKA (reference sequence). Trimming pared 3 bases from V and 0 bases from J, leaving 11 bases between. CDR3 sequence: CSASPGSSTNEKLFF. The CDR3 region has the DNA TGCAGTGCTAGTCCAGGATCATCAACTAATGAAAAACTGTTTTTT.

Here the CDR3 DNA reads TGTGCTAGTGGTTTGGGGGGACAGTATGCCTATGGCTACACCTTC. It yields the protein CASGLGGQYAYGYTF. The chain couples TRBV12-5 to TRBJ1-2; 7 nucleotides line up with TRBD1. CDR1 and CDR2 (germline): LGHNT, FRNRAP. The CDR3 length is 15 residues. Unmatched junction bases numbered 6, after V lost 1 base and J lost 4 bases.

This sequence joins TRBV29-1 and TRBJ1-2, with unresolved D. Looked up from germline, CDR1 is SQVTM and CDR2 is ANQGSEA. Trimming removed 4 bases from V and 3 bases from J, with 12 bases in between. This CDR3 region has 13 residues. Written as DNA, the CDR3 is TGCAGCGTTGGGGAGGGCCTTTACTATGGCTACACCTTC. Amino acid sequence: CSVGEGLYYGYTF. The variable domain in full, completed from reference TRBV29-1 and TRBJ1-2, reads SAVISQKPSRDICQRGTSLTIQCQVDSQVTMMFWYRQQPGQSLTLIATANQGSEATYESGFVIDKFPISRPNLTFSTLTVSNMSPEDSSIYLCSVGEGLYYGYTFGSGTRLTVV.

The chain is built from TRBV27 and TRBJ1-2; 8 positions agree with TRBD1. The length of the CDR3 is 15 residues. Germline lookup yields CDR1 MNHEY and CDR2 SMNVEV (reference sequence). After removal of 6 bases from V and 6 bases from J, the junction contained 12 bases not matched to a gene. The CDR3 region has the DNA TGTGCCAGCAGCAACTACAGGGGGATGGGAAATGGCTACACCTTC. Its protein is CASSNYRGMGNGYTF.

This sequence joins TRBV18 and TRBJ2-2; D possibly corresponds to TRBD2 (5 bases). The CDR3 runs to 14 residues. Germline-derived CDR1 and CDR2 are KGHSH and LQKENI. V lost 6 bases and J lost 6, with 14 bases in between. This CDR3 is CASSPREGAGELFF. CDR3 nucleotides: TGTGCCAGCTCCCCCCGAGAGGGCGCCGGGGAGCTGTTTTTT.

With respect to this clone: The sample holds other DNA sequences that translate to the same CDR3. The chain recombines TRBV18 with TRBJ2-5, with D uncertain. Germline CDR1 and CDR2: KGHSH and LQKENI. The CDR3 consists of 13 residues. Trimming took off 2 bases at V and 4 bases at J, with 8 bases between the two ends. This chain's CDR3 is CASSPGRGETQYF. CDR3 DNA sequence: TGTGCCAGCTCACCAGGGCGAGGAGAGACCCAGTACTTC.

The chain couples TRBV12-3 or TRBV12-4 to TRBJ2-1; D possibly corresponds to TRBD2 (5 bases). The CDR3 extends over 13 amino acids. Trimming pared 5 bases from V and 5 bases from J, leaving 10 bases between. This CDR3 reads CASSIKRDNEQFF. The CDR3 nucleotides are TGTGCCAGCAGTATTAAGAGGGACAATGAGCAGTTCTTC.

Here the CDR3 reads CASSQTNYGYTF. The CDR3 nucleotides read TGTGCCAGCAGTCAGACTAACTATGGCTACACCTTC. The chain recombines TRBV7-8 with TRBJ1-2, with D hard to call. Between the trimmed V and J ends, which lost 6 bases and 0 bases, there was a span of 5 bases. Germline values: CDR1 SGHVS, CDR2 FQNEAQ. This CDR3 has 12 amino acids.

The count of this clone is one. The genes are TRBV7-9 and TRBJ2-5; 9 bases agree with TRBD2. J lost 5 bases, V lost 4 bases, and 5 bases had no gene match. This CDR3 has 14 residues. The germline V gene has CDR1 SEHNR and CDR2 FQNEAQ (reference sequence). The CDR3 DNA is TGTGCCAGCAGCTCCGGGACTAGCACGGAGACCCAGTACTTC. It translates to CASSSGTSTETQYF.

This sequence joins TRBV12-3 or TRBV12-4 and TRBJ2-1, with D tentatively TRBD1 or TRBD2 (5 bases each). V was pared by 9 bases and J by 2 bases, with 11 bases between. The CDR3 consists of 13 residues. The CDR3 nucleotides read TGTGCCAGTAGAGGGGTACCCTACAATGAGCAGTTCTTC. Translating it yields CASRGVPYNEQFF.

The J gene is TRBJ1-1, the V gene TRBV19; D may be TRBD1 (6 bases). The CDR3 has 14 residues. Germline-derived CDR1 and CDR2 are LNHDA and SQIVND (reference sequence). V lost 5 bases and J lost 7, with 17 bases in between. The CDR3 loop is CASSSRGLGGEAFF. CDR3 nucleotide sequence: TGTGCCAGTAGTTCCCGGGGGCTAGGGGGTGAAGCTTTCTTT.

This chain joins TRBV27 and TRBJ1-4; D is unclear. Between the trimmed V and J ends, which lost 7 bases and 0 bases, there was a span of 12 bases. CDR1 and CDR2 (germline): MNHEY, SMNVEV (reference sequence). The CDR3 spans 15 residues. CDR3 bases: TGTGCCAGCACATCCCGTGCGACAACTAATGAAAAACTGTTTTTT. Its protein product is CASTSRATTNEKLFF.

This clone was detected once. V and J are TRBV5-1 and TRBJ1-1; maybe TRBD1 (6 bases). Germline CDR1 reads SGHRS; CDR2 reads YFSETQ. The CDR3 is 15 residues long. Trimming cost V 3 bases and J 1 base, with 13 bases left between them. In DNA, the CDR3 is TGCGCCAGCAGCTCCCCAACAGGGTGGAACACTGAAGCTTTCTTT. Residues: CASSSPTGWNTEAFF. The full variable domain, in which reference TRBV5-1 and TRBJ1-1 provide the parts outside the CDR3, is KAGVTQTPRYLIKTRGQQVTLSCSPISGHRSVSWYQQTPGQGLQFLFEYFSETQRNKGNFPGRFSGRQFSNSRSEMNVSTLELGDSALYLCASSSPTGWNTEAFFGQGTRLTVV.

The genes are TRBV6-5 and TRBJ1-1; D not resolved. V was pared by 4 bases and J by 7 bases, with 13 bases between. Germline lookup yields CDR1 MNHEY and CDR2 SVGAGI. This CDR3 has 13 amino acids. CDR3 residues: CASSFSGRNEAFF. The CDR3 DNA is TGTGCCAGCAGTTTCTCGGGGAGGAATGAAGCTTTCTTT.

This clone appeared a few times. The chain couples TRBV7-9 to TRBJ2-5; D possibly corresponds to TRBD1 (6 bases). V was trimmed by 1 base and J by 5 bases, leaving 14 bases between them. Germline values: CDR1 SEHNR, CDR2 FQNEAQ (reference sequence). The CDR3 has 15 residues. CDR3 bases: TGTGCCAGCAGCTTAGGAGACAGGTTTTATGAGACCCAGTACTTC. Its protein product is CASSLGDRFYETQYF.

This clone came up once. V gene TRBV2 combines with J gene TRBJ2-6, with D perhaps matching TRBD2 (6 bases). Germline CDR1 SNHLY, CDR2 FYNNEI. The ends were cut back, 6 bases at V and 0 bases at J, with 15 bases in the middle. CDR3 length equals 17 residues. The CDR3 loop is CASSPGTSTSGANVLTF. In DNA form, the CDR3 reads TGTGCCAGCAGCCCCGGGACTTCGACCTCTGGGGCCAACGTCCTGACTTTC.